These 22 T cell receptor beta chains were all obtained from the same sample, sequenced in a study of PD-L1 blockade in urothelial cancer. Here immunoSEQ multiplex PCR was the method, and the copy in TCRdb shows in-frame clones only, minus some. The table shows some 48,000 clones, with 80% to 90% occurring only once. Time point of the sample: peripheral blood 6 weeks after treatment start. The material sequenced was PBMCs, taken around atezolizumab (anti-PD-L1) treatment. These receptors all stem from a man in his 70s with urothelial cancer.

The V call is TRBV5-1, the J call TRBJ2-7; 7 positions agree with TRBD2. With 4 bases clipped from V and 0 bases from J, the junction kept 4 bases outside the gene matches. Germline values: CDR1 SGHRS, CDR2 YFSETQ. The CDR3 is 14 amino acids. CDR3 residues: CASSKGGASYEQYF. DNA for the CDR3: TGCGCCAGCAGCAAGGGAGGGGCCTCCTACGAGCAGTACTTC.

The chain has TRBV5-4 and TRBJ2-7, with 11 nucleotides matching TRBD2. Losses at the gene ends were 4 bases for V and 4 bases for J; bases not matched to a gene: 7. The CDR3 consists of 15 residues. Germline-derived CDR1 and CDR2 are SGHNT and YYREEE (reference sequence). CDR3 DNA: TGTGCCAGCAGCGGTAGACTAGCGGGAACGTACGAGCAGTACTTC. This sequence encodes CASSGRLAGTYEQYF.

V gene TRBV30 combines with J gene TRBJ2-3; 15 bases line up with TRBD2. The CDR3 sequence is 15 residues long. The germline gives CDR1 GTSNPN, CDR2 SVGIG (reference sequence). With 5 bases clipped from V and 4 bases from J, the junction kept 4 bases outside the gene matches. CDR3 sequence: CAWGLAGGGPDTQYF. The DNA for the CDR3 is TGTGCCTGGGGACTAGCGGGAGGGGGCCCAGATACGCAGTATTTT.

This chain connects TRBV19 to TRBJ2-4; perhaps TRBD2 as D (5 bases). The V end lost 3 bases, the J end lost 10 bases, and 7 bases lay between the germline ends. This CDR3 has 11 residues. Germline assignment: CDR1 LNHDA and CDR2 SQIVND (reference sequence). Here the CDR3 DNA reads TGTGCCAGTAGTATGGAGGATATTCAGTACTTC. This translates into CASSMEDIQYF.

This rearrangement joins TRBV5-1 to TRBJ2-1; 9 positions agree with TRBD1. After removal of 1 base from V and 7 bases from J, the junction contained 9 bases not matched to a gene. This CDR3 is 16 amino acids long. Germline V gene sequence: CDR1 SGHRS, CDR2 YFSETQ. CDR3 amino acids: CASSLTYRGRGNEQFF. The CDR3 DNA follows: TGCGCCAGCAGCTTGACTTACAGGGGGCGCGGGAATGAGCAGTTCTTC.

This rearrangement joins TRBV19 to TRBJ1-3; 9 bases are a match to TRBD1. The CDR3 runs 17 residues. The V gene's germline CDR1 is LNHDA and CDR2 SQIVND (reference sequence). Losses at the gene ends were 4 bases for V and 0 bases for J; bases not matched to a gene: 7. The CDR3: CASSTDRGGFSGNTIYF. The CDR3 DNA reads TGTGCCAGTAGTACGGACAGGGGCGGTTTCTCTGGAAACACCATATATTTT.

The chain combines TRBV28 with TRBJ2-3; 8 nucleotides agree with TRBD1. V lost 2 bases to trimming and J lost 0 bases; unmatched junction nucleotides: 4. Looked up from germline, CDR1 is MDHEN and CDR2 is SYDVKM. The CDR3 sequence is 16 residues long. CDR3 region: CASSLPWTGSTDTQYF. In DNA form, the CDR3 reads TGTGCCAGCAGTTTACCTTGGACAGGGAGCACAGATACGCAGTATTTT.

The genes are TRBV9 and TRBJ2-7; possibly TRBD1 for D (5 bases). The ends were cut back, 4 bases at V and 2 bases at J, with 16 bases in the middle. Germline lookup yields CDR1 SGDLS and CDR2 YYNGEE. The CDR3 extends over 15 amino acids. CDR3 in DNA: TGTGCCAGCAGCCCCCCGGAAGGGGAAACCTACGAGCAGTACTTC. Protein: CASSPPEGETYEQYF.

J is TRBJ2-5 and V is TRBV5-4, with 7 bases aligning to TRBD2. The CDR3 totals 15 residues. The trim removed 0 bases at V and 5 bases at J, leaving 7 bases unmatched. Per the germline V gene, CDR1 is SGHNT and CDR2 is YYREEE (reference sequence). The CDR3 sequence: CASSLGGGSGETQYF. The CDR3 nucleotides read TGTGCCAGCAGCTTGGGGGGAGGGAGTGGCGAGACCCAGTACTTC.

The genes are TRBV28 and TRBJ1-4; D is undetermined. Trimming took 2 bases from V and 6 from J, leaving 7 bases between them. This CDR3 region has 13 residues. The germline V gene encodes CDR1 MDHEN and CDR2 SYDVKM. The DNA for the CDR3 is TGTGCCAGCAGTTTAAGTCAGGATGAAAAACTGTTTTTT. This encodes CASSLSQDEKLFF.

The DNA of the CDR3 is TGTGCCAGCTCAGCTACAGGGAATGACCAGCCCCAGCATTTT. Translating it yields CASSATGNDQPQHF. The chain uses TRBV18 and TRBJ1-5, with D perhaps TRBD1 (6 bases). Looked up from germline, CDR1 is KGHSH and CDR2 is LQKENI. The V and J ends lost 5 bases and 7 bases respectively, with 15 bases between them. This CDR3 is 14 amino acids long.

The rearrangement links TRBV2 to TRBJ1-4; D may be TRBD1 (5 bases). Looked up from germline, CDR1 is SNHLY and CDR2 is FYNNEI. The CDR3 has 14 amino acids. Between the trimmed V and J ends, which lost 4 bases and 0 bases, there was a span of 6 bases. The CDR3 bases are TGTGCCAGCAGTGCGGGGGCAACTAATGAAAAACTGTTTTTT. Translating gives CASSAGATNEKLFF.

V is TRBV6-4 and J is TRBJ2-7, with 9 nucleotides matching TRBD2. V dropped 5 bases and J dropped 2; count of bases not matched to a gene: 7. This CDR3 region has 15 residues. Germline CDR1 MRHNA, CDR2 SNTAGT. The CDR3 region is CASSLGAGGPYEQYF. The DNA of the CDR3 is TGTGCCAGCAGTCTCGGGGCGGGAGGGCCCTACGAGCAGTACTTC.

The rearrangement links TRBV5-1 to TRBJ2-7; D gene uncertain. With 0 bases removed from V and 2 bases from J, the gap between germline ends came to 12 bases. From germline, CDR1 is SGHRS and CDR2 YFSETQ. The CDR3 is 15 residues long. CDR3 coding DNA: TGCGCCAGCAGCTTGGCCAGAGGCCTAGCCTACGAGCAGTACTTC. Protein: CASSLARGLAYEQYF.

The chain recombines TRBV21-1 with TRBJ1-2. TRBV21-1 is a pseudogene locus. There are 18 residues in the CDR3. This chain's CDR3 is CASSKGRVREEEDYGYTF. CDR3 nucleotide sequence: TGTGCCAGCAGCAAAGGGAGGGTCAGGGAGGAGGAAGACTATGGCTACACCTTC.

The V call is TRBV28, the J call TRBJ2-1, with D perhaps matching TRBD2 (6 bases). The CDR3 has 13 residues. Trimming stripped 6 bases from V and 8 bases from J, with 14 bases between. Germline loops: CDR1 MDHEN, CDR2 SYDVKM. The CDR3 spells CASRPPSVYEQFF. CDR3 coding DNA: TGTGCCAGCAGACCCCCTAGCGTCTATGAGCAGTTCTTC.

The CDR3 DNA reads TGCGCCAGCAGCCGGGACAGCACCTACGAGCAGTACTTC. This sequence encodes CASSRDSTYEQYF. The V gene is TRBV5-1, the J gene TRBJ2-7, with 7 bases aligning to TRBD1. CDR1 and CDR2 from the germline V gene are SGHRS and YFSETQ. The trim removed 4 bases at V and 2 bases at J, leaving 3 bases unmatched. The CDR3 extends over 13 amino acids.

V gene TRBV6-1 combines with J gene TRBJ1-2; 8 bases line up with TRBD1. The germline gives CDR1 MNHNS, CDR2 SASEGT. The CDR3 contains 17 residues. The trim removed 1 base at V and 0 bases at J, leaving 7 bases unmatched. This CDR3 reads CASSEVGDRKANYGYTF. DNA for the CDR3: TGTGCCAGCAGTGAAGTTGGGGACAGGAAAGCTAACTATGGCTACACCTTC.

V is TRBV7-9 and J is TRBJ1-2, with a weak D call TRBD1 (6 bases). Between the trimmed V and J ends, which lost 5 bases and 6 bases, there was a span of 19 bases. CDR1 is SEHNR and CDR2 is FQNEAQ in the germline V gene (reference sequence). The CDR3 is 15 amino acids. The CDR3 DNA reads as TGTGCCAGCAGCCGACCGGGGGGGGCGATCGATGGCTACACCTTC. Amino acids: CASSRPGGAIDGYTF.

This chain connects TRBV28 to TRBJ2-7; D possibly corresponds to TRBD2 (6 bases). The germline gives CDR1 MDHEN, CDR2 SYDVKM. V dropped 5 bases and J dropped 2 bases, with 13 bases sitting between them. This CDR3 region has 14 residues. DNA of the CDR3: TGTGCCAGCAGTCCTGCGGGACCGACCTACGAGCAGTACTTC. Amino acids: CASSPAGPTYEQYF.

The rearrangement uses TRBV27 and TRBJ2-7; D possibly corresponds to TRBD2 (5 bases). CDR1 and CDR2 (germline): MNHEY, SMNVEV (reference sequence). Trimming shortened V by 6 bases and J by 1 base, and 10 bases separated the two germline ends. The CDR3 extends over 13 amino acids. The CDR3, as DNA: TGTGCCAGCAGGGGAGTGGGGTCCTACGAGCAGTACTTC. Translated, it gives CASRGVGSYEQYF.

The chain is built from TRBV4-1 and TRBJ1-3, with unresolved D. V was shortened by 1 base and J by 2 bases, with 9 bases between the two germline ends. CDR1 and CDR2 from the germline V gene are MGHRA and YSYEKL. This CDR3 comprises 15 residues. For the CDR3, the DNA is TGCGCCAGCAGCCAAGGGGCAGCAACTGGAAACACCATATATTTT. This gives the protein CASSQGAATGNTIYF.